The rows below give T cell receptor beta chains drawn from one sample of a study of glioma-infiltrating T cells after dendritic cell vaccination. Method: immunoSEQ multiplex PCR; TCRdb's copy keeps in-frame clones and lacks some. The sample has roughly 85,000 clones, around 85% seen once. Sequencing was performed on blood, taken after dendritic cell vaccination. The receptors shown here come from a human donor with glioblastoma. Both conserved end residues are part of each CDR3. A D gene is named only where the DNA matches it firmly. Expanded clones get a size class; other rows say once, few or many, or leave the size out.

abundance	v_gene	d_gene	j_gene	CDR3nt	CDR3aa
once	TRBV29-1	TRBD1	TRBJ1-1	TGCAGCGTTGAAGACGGACTCGGGACAGCCCTTTCCACTGAAGCTTTCTTT	CSVEDGLGTALSTEAFF
-	TRBV2	-	TRBJ1-2	TGTGCCAGCAGTGAAGAGGGCGGGTATTTTGGCTACACCTTC	CASSEEGGYFGYTF
few	TRBV4-2	TRBD2	TRBJ2-1	TGTGCCAGCAGCCAAGATGGGGCAGCGGGAGGCTCTGAGCAGTTCTTC	CASSQDGAAGGSEQFF
-	TRBV5-4	TRBD2	TRBJ2-7	TGTGCCAGCAGTACTAGCGGGGGCATATACGAGCAGTACTTC	CASSTSGGIYEQYF
-	TRBV6-1	TRBD2	TRBJ2-3	TGTGCCAGCAGAGGGCTAGCGGGCCTCCAGGGTACGCAGTATTTT	CASRGLAGLQGTQYF
-	TRBV28	TRBD2	TRBJ2-1	TGTGCCAGCAGTTTAACTAGCGGGAGCTCCTACAATGAGCAGTTCTTC	CASSLTSGSSYNEQFF
-	TRBV15	-	TRBJ1-2	TGTGCCACCAGCAGAGATGGAGGCCGGGGTACTGTTATATTGGGCTACACCTTC	CATSRDGGRGTVILGYTF
few	TRBV27	-	TRBJ1-5	TGTGCCAGCAGCCGATACAGGACGGGACATAGCAATCAGCCCCAGCATTTT	CASSRYRTGHSNQPQHF
once	TRBV28	TRBD1	TRBJ2-1	TGTGCCAGCAGTTTCGGGGGGACAGGGGGACCCAAAGGGGAGTTCTTC	CASSFGGTGGPKGEFF
-	TRBV18	TRBD1	TRBJ2-1	TGTGCCAGCTCACCGCCCGGGACAGGGCGGATACGTGAGCAGTTCTTC	CASSPPGTGRIREQFF
-	TRBV5-1	-	TRBJ2-3	TGCGCCAGCAGCTTGGGGCAGGGGCTAGATACGCAGTATTTT	CASSLGQGLDTQYF
-	TRBV10-3	TRBD2	TRBJ2-5	TGTGCCATCAGGGGAGCGGGGGGGACCGGGACCCAGTACTTC	CAIRGAGGTGTQYF
-	TRBV7-2	-	TRBJ2-7	TGTGCCAGCAGCTTAGGTCCAGGGCTCAGCTCCTACGAGCAGTACTTC	CASSLGPGLSSYEQYF
-	TRBV28	TRBD1	TRBJ2-7	TGTGCCAGCACCCCACCCCGGGGACAGGGGCCTTACGAGCAGTACTTC	CASTPPRGQGPYEQYF
-	TRBV10-3	TRBD1	TRBJ2-7	TGTGCCATCAGGGGACAGTCCCTCTACGAGCAGTACTTC	CAIRGQSLYEQYF
-	TRBV7-3	-	TRBJ2-1	TGTGCCAGCAGCTCGACCCAGGGGACACCCCAGTTCTTC	CASSSTQGTPQFF
-	TRBV19	TRBD1	TRBJ1-2	TGTGCCAGTAGTATGTTGACAGGGGGCCTGAGTGGCTACACCTTC	CASSMLTGGLSGYTF
once	TRBV10-3	TRBD2	TRBJ2-3	TGTGCCATCAGGGAGGGACTAGCGGGAGGGCCTCGCACAGATACGCAGTATTTT	CAIREGLAGGPRTDTQYF
-	TRBV27	-	TRBJ1-4	TGTGCCAGCAGTCCCGCGTTGGGAGTCCTCGGTGAAAAACTGTTTTTT	CASSPALGVLGEKLFF
-	TRBV7-2	-	TRBJ1-1	TGTGCCAGCAGCTTAGACAGGAACACTGAAGCTTTCTTT	CASSLDRNTEAFF
-	TRBV25-1	TRBD1	TRBJ2-2	TGTGCCAGCCGGCCAACAGGGGCCGGGGAGCTGTTTTTT	CASRPTGAGELFF
once	TRBV5-4	-	TRBJ2-7	TGTGCCAGCAGCCCCCGGGCCGTCGGGGTCGAGCAGTACTTC	CASSPRAVGVEQYF
-	TRBV19	-	TRBJ2-3	TGTGCCAGTAACGACCCAGGAGGGATCACAGATACGCAGTATTTT	CASNDPGGITDTQYF
-	TRBV9	TRBD1	TRBJ2-2	TGTGCCAGCAGCGCCCGTCCGGTCCGAGGGGGCGCAAGCGGGGAGCTGTTTTTT	CASSARPVRGGASGELFF
-	TRBV5-1	TRBD2	TRBJ2-3	TGCGCCAGCAGCTTGGGACTAGCGAAGGGAGATACGCAGTATTTT	CASSLGLAKGDTQYF
-	TRBV28	TRBD2	TRBJ2-7	TGTGCCAGCAGTCCCTGGCGGGGGGCCTACGAGCAGTACTTC	CASSPWRGAYEQYF
-	TRBV29-1	-	TRBJ2-7	TGCAGCGGGGGGGACCGCGCCTACGAGCAGTACTTC	CSGGDRAYEQYF
-	TRBV18	TRBD1	TRBJ2-1	TGTGCCAGCTCACCACCGGGCAGGGGGCGGTACAATGAGCAGTTCTTC	CASSPPGRGRYNEQFF
-	TRBV7-8	TRBD2	TRBJ2-7	TGTGCCAGCAGCCCCAGGACTAGCGGGAGAATAGGGGAGCAGTACTTC	CASSPRTSGRIGEQYF
-	TRBV18	-	TRBJ1-4	TGTGCCAGCTCACCTAATCCAGCTAATGAAAAACTGTTTTTT	CASSPNPANEKLFF
once	TRBV2	-	TRBJ1-4	TGTGCCAGCTCTACAACTAATGAAAAACTGTTTTTT	CASSTTNEKLFF
-	TRBV6-6	TRBD2	TRBJ2-7	TGTGCCAGCAGTTATAGGGCTGCGGGAGCGCAGGTTGTGCAGTACTTC	CASSYRAAGAQVVQYF
-	TRBV15	-	TRBJ1-2	TGTGCCACCAGCAGAGATCGGAGCAAAATCTATGGCTACACCTTC	CATSRDRSKIYGYTF
-	TRBV29-1	-	TRBJ2-1	TGCAGCGTTGAAACCTGGGGAGTCTACAATGAGCAGTTCTTC	CSVETWGVYNEQFF
-	TRBV5-1	-	TRBJ1-4	TGCGCCAGCAGCTCACGGGGGGCGGACGAAAAACTGTTTTTT	CASSSRGADEKLFF
-	TRBV25-1	-	TRBJ2-7	TGTGCCAGCAGTGAATATAAGGGGCTAGTTCAGTACTTC	CASSEYKGLVQYF
once	TRBV5-1	TRBD2	TRBJ2-7	TGCGCCAGCAGCTCGTCCGGGACTAACTCCGAGCAGTACTTC	CASSSSGTNSEQYF
-	TRBV6-4	-	TRBJ2-3	TGTGCCAGCAGTGACGGAGTCACAGATACGCAGTATTTT	CASSDGVTDTQYF
-	TRBV7-2	TRBD1	TRBJ1-2	TGTGCCAGCAGCTTATTCCGGACAGGGTTCTATGGCTACACCTTC	CASSLFRTGFYGYTF
-	TRBV15	-	TRBJ2-7	TGTGCCACCAGCAGAGACAGGGTGGTCTCCTACGAGCAGTACTTC	CATSRDRVVSYEQYF
-	TRBV19	-	TRBJ2-1	TGTGCCAGACAGGGATATTACAATGAGCAGTTCTTC	CARQGYYNEQFF
-	TRBV7-8	TRBD2	TRBJ2-7	TGTGCCAGCAGCTTATCCTATAGCGGGAGGCAGTCCTACGAGCAGTACTTC	CASSLSYSGRQSYEQYF
-	TRBV21-1	-	TRBJ2-1	TGTGCCACGTTCTTAGGGGGCTCCTACAATGAGCAGTTCTTC	CATFLGGSYNEQFF
-	TRBV19	TRBD2	TRBJ2-2	TGTGCCAGTAGCCGGCGGACTAGCGGGTCCGGGGAGCTGTTTTTT	CASSRRTSGSGELFF
-	TRBV4-2	-	TRBJ2-1	TGTGCCAGCAGCCTTGGGCGGCGGGGATCCTACAATGAGCAGTTCTTC	CASSLGRRGSYNEQFF
few	TRBV28	-	TRBJ2-7	TGTGCCAGCAGTGTCCCCGGGGGGCACTCCTACGAGCAGTACTTC	CASSVPGGHSYEQYF
-	TRBV19	TRBD1	TRBJ2-1	TGTGCCAGTAGTCCCCGACAGGGGAGTCCCTACAATGAGCAGTTCTTC	CASSPRQGSPYNEQFF
-	TRBV28	-	TRBJ2-3	TGTGCCAGCAGCTACACAGATACGCAGTATTTT	CASSYTDTQYF